One sample yielded the 9 T cell receptor beta chains listed below, sequenced in a study of CD8 T cells in ankylosing spondylitis. Whole-study findings and limits: For ankylosing spondylitis blood, a TCR beta motif of 7 to 9 highly homologous variants appeared characteristic.

TCRdb processed the 5' RACE reads anew with MiXCR; each CDR3 protein has one entry. The sample includes fewer than 400,000 distinct CDR3 sequences, approximately 8.2% of them seen just once. Antigens of these TCRs are unknown. Sequenced: blood, either unsorted or a sorted T cell fraction (not recorded which). These TCRs come from a male donor with ankylosing spondylitis.

Worth noting for this clonotype: The CDR3 carries no conserved terminal phenylalanine or tryptophan, so it likely arises from a read error. The chain couples TRBV27 to TRBJ2-7; the D gene is possibly TRBD2 (5 bases). This CDR3 spans 13 amino acids. Trimming shortened V by 3 bases and J by 2 bases, and 8 bases separated the two germline ends. Looked up from germline, CDR1 is MNHEY and CDR2 is SMNVEV (reference sequence). The CDR3 DNA reads as TGTGCCAGCAGTTTGGGAGCGGCCTACGAGCAGTACTCC. Translation: CASSLGAAYEQYS.

This chain connects TRBV5-1 to TRBJ2-1, with D uncertain. Trimming left V 2 bases short and J 4 bases short, with 10 bases between. This CDR3 comprises 14 residues. Germline V gene lookup returns CDR1 SGHRS and CDR2 YFSETQ. The CDR3 DNA reads as TGCGCCAGCAGCTTCTTAGACTCGTACAATGAGCAGTTCTTC. Translation: CASSFLDSYNEQFF.

In this sample, this clonotype turned up a few times. The V and J genes are TRBV29-1 and TRBJ2-3; D might be TRBD1 or TRBD2, each matching 5 bases. CDR3 length: 13 amino acids. Germline CDR1 reads SQVTM; CDR2 reads ANQGSEA. The V end was cut by 7 bases, the J end by 7 bases, with 18 bases between. The CDR3 spells CSGARSEGNTQYF. The DNA of the CDR3 is TGCAGCGGCGCGAGGTCAGAGGGGAATACGCAGTATTTT.

This clonotype occurred many times. The chain links TRBV7-9 to TRBJ2-2, with D uncertain. V lost 4 bases and J 4 bases, leaving 13 bases between the germline ends. The CDR3 is made up of 15 amino acids. Germline values: CDR1 SEHNR, CDR2 FQNEAQ (reference sequence). The chain's CDR3 is CASSSRVLGTGELFF. In DNA form, the CDR3 reads TGTGCCAGCAGCTCCCGGGTTCTAGGCACCGGGGAGCTGTTTTTT.

The rearrangement joins TRBV11-3 to TRBJ2-5; D is ambiguous. The CDR3 is 16 amino acids. CDR1 and CDR2 from the germline V gene are SGHNT and YENEEA. Between the trimmed V and J ends, which lost 4 bases and 4 bases, there was a span of 19 bases. For the CDR3, the DNA is TGTGCCAGCAGCTCCACAAGACCCTCATCCTTAGAGACCCAGTACTTC. Translated: CASSSTRPSSLETQYF.

This clonotype came up a few times. This rearrangement joins TRBV28 to TRBJ2-1; TRBD2 aligns across 9 bases. From germline, CDR1 is MDHEN and CDR2 SYDVKM. The CDR3 is made up of 15 amino acids. Trimming removed 7 bases from V and 4 bases from J; junction bases left unmatched: 8. CDR3 DNA sequence: TGTGCCAGCACCAGTAGCGGGAGAGGATACAATGAGCAGTTCTTC. Protein product: CASTSSGRGYNEQFF.

This clonotype was seen only a few times. The gene calls are TRBV2 and TRBJ1-1, with D unclear. The CDR3 sequence is 11 residues long. V was pared by 7 bases and J by 10 bases, with 13 bases between. Germline lookup yields CDR1 SNHLY and CDR2 FYNNEI. CDR3 in DNA: TGTGCCAGCAATTACGGGGTCGGAGCTTTCTTT. Amino acids: CASNYGVGAFF.

Many counts were recorded for this clonotype. This rearrangement joins TRBV12-3 or TRBV12-4 to TRBJ2-5; D gene unclear. Between the trimmed V and J ends, which lost 1 base and 1 base, there was a span of 7 bases. CDR3 length: 14 residues. The CDR3 region has the DNA TGTGCCAGCAGTTTAGACGTTCCCCAAGAGACCCAGTACTTC. This gives the protein CASSLDVPQETQYF.

V and J are TRBV4-1 and TRBJ1-5, with TRBD1 matching over 7 bases. CDR1 and CDR2 from the germline V gene are MGHRA and YSYEKL. V shed 3 bases, J shed 6 bases, and the junction held 11 bases outside the gene matches. The CDR3 spans 16 residues. The CDR3 coding sequence is TGCGCCAGCAGCCACCGGGACAGATCGGGGGGTCAGCCCCAGCATTTT. Protein sequence: CASSHRDRSGGQPQHF.